The 16 T cell receptor beta chains listed next were all sequenced from one sample in a study of T cell responses to AZD1222 COVID-19 vaccine. Using immunoSEQ multiplex PCR, the repertoire was profiled, and TCRdb retains in-frame clones only, with some absent. The table lists some 160,000 clones, around 90% of them singletons. This specimen consisted of peripheral blood, obtained on day 0 of AZD1222 vaccination. These receptors originate from an adult in good health.

This chain uses TRBV5-8 with TRBJ1-2; TRBD1 agrees at 8 bases. Germline V gene sequence: CDR1 SGHTS, CDR2 YDEGEE. The junction had 6 bases not matched to a gene; V was cut back by 1 base and J by 4 bases. The CDR3 loop spans 15 amino acids. The CDR3 region is CASSLRGTGAYGYTF. CDR3 sequence (DNA): TGTGCCAGCAGCTTGAGAGGGACAGGAGCCTATGGCTACACCTTC. Using reference TRBV5-8 and TRBJ1-2 for the parts outside the CDR3, the full variable domain is EAGVTQSPTHLIKTRGQQATLRCSPISGHTSVYWYQQALGLGLQFLLWYDEGEERNRGNFPPRFSGRQFPNYSSELNVNALELEDSALYLCASSLRGTGAYGYTFGSGTRLTVV.

The chain links TRBV18 to TRBJ1-2, with TRBD1 matching over 8 bases. The CDR3 is 13 residues long. Germline V gene sequence: CDR1 KGHSH, CDR2 LQKENI. Trimming cost V 6 bases and J 7 bases; bases outside gene matches: 7. The CDR3 coding sequence is TGTGCCAGCTCTAATGACAGGGGCTTTGGCTACACCTTC. The encoded protein is CASSNDRGFGYTF. The whole variable domain, filled in from reference TRBV18 and TRBJ1-2, reads NAGVMQNPRHLVRRRGQEARLRCSPMKGHSHVYWYRQLPEEGLKFMVYLQKENIIDESGMPKERFSAEFPKEGPSILRIQQVVRGDSAAYFCASSNDRGFGYTFGSGTRLTVV.

This sequence joins TRBV18 and TRBJ2-5; no firm D call. V dropped 5 bases and J dropped 1 base, with 8 bases sitting between them. CDR3 length equals 13 residues. CDR1 is KGHSH, CDR2 LQKENI, per germline. The CDR3 sequence is CASSRQFQETQYF. Written as DNA, the CDR3 is TGTGCCAGCTCAAGACAATTCCAAGAGACCCAGTACTTC.

The DNA for the CDR3 is TGTGCCAGCAGCTTGTTCCGGGGCCCCTCTGGGGCCAACGTCCTGACTTTC. It codes for CASSLFRGPSGANVLTF. The chain couples TRBV5-6 to TRBJ2-6; D may correspond to TRBD1 or TRBD2 (5 bases each). This CDR3 has 17 amino acids. V lost 1 base, J lost 0 bases, and 11 bases lay in between. Germline V lookup: CDR1 SGHDT, CDR2 YYEEEE.

The chain links TRBV25-1 to TRBJ2-3, with 7 bases that match TRBD1. With 3 bases clipped from V and 6 bases from J, the junction kept 12 bases outside the gene matches. The CDR3 has 16 residues. Germline V gene lookup returns CDR1 MGHDK and CDR2 SYGVNS. Here the CDR3 DNA reads TGTGCCAGCAGTGAGAAGGGGGCCAGACCTCGGGATACGCAGTATTTT. As protein: CASSEKGARPRDTQYF.

This clone occurred once. V gene TRBV18 combines with J gene TRBJ1-4; 7 bases line up with TRBD1. Germline V gene data show CDR1 as KGHSH and CDR2 as LQKENI. This CDR3 is 17 amino acids long. Trimming cost V 3 bases and J 0 bases; bases outside gene matches: 7. The DNA of the CDR3 is TGTGCCAGCTCACCTAAACAGGGGCTAACAACTAATGAAAAACTGTTTTTT. It encodes CASSPKQGLTTNEKLFF.

This chain joins TRBV5-4 and TRBJ1-1, with D possibly TRBD1 on 5 matching bases. CDR3 length equals 11 residues. The germline V gene has CDR1 SGHNT and CDR2 YYREEE (reference sequence). Trimming took off 2 bases at V and 8 bases at J, with 7 bases between the two ends. CDR3 amino acids: CASSFRQEAFF. CDR3 nucleotides: TGTGCCAGCAGCTTTCGACAGGAAGCTTTCTTT.

V usage is TRBV9 and J usage is TRBJ1-6; tentatively, D is TRBD1 (5 bases). Looked up from germline, CDR1 is SGDLS and CDR2 is YYNGEE. The CDR3 has 14 amino acids. V gave up 3 bases and J gave up 7 bases, with 11 bases separating them. The CDR3 DNA reads as TGTGCCAGCAGCGACGGGGCAGTCAATTCACCCCTCCACTTT. Translated: CASSDGAVNSPLHF.

J is TRBJ2-7 and V is TRBV3-1 (or the pseudogene TRBV3-2), with D perhaps TRBD2 (6 bases). Germline V gene data show CDR1 as LGHDT and CDR2 as YNNKEL (reference sequence). CDR3 length equals 16 residues. V dropped 2 bases and J dropped 0 bases, with 14 bases sitting between them. CDR3 coding DNA: TGTGCCAGCAGCCAAAGGAGGGGATTTTTCTCCTACGAGCAGTACTTC. This codes for CASSQRRGFFSYEQYF.

V and J are TRBV6-5 and TRBJ2-3; D is possibly TRBD1 (6 bases). CDR1 and CDR2 from the germline V gene are MNHEY and SVGAGI. Trimming took 6 bases from V and 2 from J, leaving 15 bases between them. The CDR3 loop spans 15 amino acids. The CDR3 coding sequence is TGTGCCAGCAGGGACCGGGACATATCCACAGATACGCAGTATTTT. Translated, it gives CASRDRDISTDTQYF.

This clone was observed a single time. The chain couples TRBV30 to TRBJ1-6; D call uncertain. Germline assignment: CDR1 GTSNPN and CDR2 SVGIG (reference sequence). Trimming shortened V by 3 bases and J by 7 bases, and 7 bases separated the two germline ends. This CDR3 spans 12 amino acids. Written as DNA, the CDR3 is TGTGCCTGGAGAAGGGAGAATTCACCCCTCCACTTT. This translates into CAWRRENSPLHF.

The chain employs TRBV9 and TRBJ1-2; a weak D match, TRBD1 (5 bases). Trimming shortened V by 7 bases and J by 2 bases, and 18 bases separated the two germline ends. Germline-derived CDR1 and CDR2 are SGDLS and YYNGEE. The CDR3 totals 15 residues. The CDR3 DNA follows: TGTGCCAGCTCCCCGGAGGGGCGCCGAAACTATGGCTACACCTTC. It codes for CASSPEGRRNYGYTF.

This clone was observed a single time. V usage is TRBV11-2 and J usage is TRBJ1-2, with 8 bases fitting TRBD1. The CDR3 covers 13 residues. The trim removed 4 bases at V and 7 bases at J, leaving 5 bases unmatched. Germline lookup yields CDR1 SGHAT and CDR2 FQNNGV. CDR3 bases: TGTGCCAGCAGCTACGGACAGGGTCTTGGCTACACCTTC. Its translation: CASSYGQGLGYTF.

The genes are TRBV7-2 and TRBJ2-7, with unresolved D. CDR3 length equals 14 residues. The germline gives CDR1 SGHTA, CDR2 FQGNSA. The ends were cut back, 5 bases at V and 0 bases at J, with 11 bases in the middle. The DNA for the CDR3 is TGTGCCAGCAGCCCAGGTCCCCACTCCTACGAGCAGTACTTC. It encodes CASSPGPHSYEQYF.

The chain uses TRBV6-5 and TRBJ2-1; D call uncertain. The V gene lost 2 bases and the J gene lost 0 bases, with 5 bases spanning the gap. This CDR3 has 14 residues. Germline lookup yields CDR1 MNHEY and CDR2 SVGAGI. The CDR3 nucleotides are TGTGCCAGCAGTTACGGCCGCTCCTACAATGAGCAGTTCTTC. Its translation is CASSYGRSYNEQFF.

CDR3 coding DNA: TGTGCCAGCAGCTTCAGGGTTTCGAACACCGGGGAGCTGTTTTTT. Translating it yields CASSFRVSNTGELFF. The chain combines TRBV7-6 with TRBJ2-2; D perhaps matches TRBD1 (5 bases). There are 15 residues in the CDR3. Germline loops: CDR1 SGHVS, CDR2 FNYEAQ. V lost 3 bases to trimming and J lost 0 bases, with 8 bases between them.